The present T cell receptor (beta chain) was sequenced within a study of OX40 agonist ivuxolimab in advanced cancers. Concerning the study at large: The costimulatory receptor OX40 (CD134) was targeted by ivuxolimab, a fully human IgG2 agonistic monoclonal antibody. In the dose-escalation cohort, 65% to 85% of patients were male, and the mean age was 60 years with a range of roughly 20 to 79. The monotherapy dose-escalation portion (N of about 50 patients) of the phase I ivuxolimab trial is reported in the paper. Partial responses were achieved by three dose-escalation patients, of whom one had hepatocellular carcinoma and two had cutaneous melanoma. Intravenous ivuxolimab was administered to patients every 2 weeks at six dose levels: 0.01, 0.1, 0.3, 1.5, 3 and 10 mg/kg. Of the 50 or so patients in dose escalation, some 20 had hepatocellular carcinoma, approximately 15 had melanoma, 9 had renal cell carcinoma and 9 had head and neck cancer. The purpose of peripheral TCRbeta sequencing was to test whether ivuxolimab changed TCR sequence diversity and led to clonal T-cell expansion. Patients were allowed to have had prior anti-PD-1, anti-PD-L1 or anti-CTLA-4 therapy, and around 43% of the dose-escalation patients had been treated with checkpoint inhibitors. The full study reports these points: The antigen specificity of the peripheral T cells that underwent clonal expansion was not determined. On average, CD8+ T cells showed more expanded clones than CD4+ T cells after ivuxolimab. At doses from 0.1 to 3.0 mg/kg, clonal expansion was seen in both CD4+ and CD8+ blood T cells between baseline and week 6. Partial responders in the 0.1-3.0 mg/kg groups had among the lowest normalized peripheral clonal expansion, especially among CD8+ T cells. Low levels of normalized T-cell clonal expansion were also seen in some patients who did not respond.

Genomic DNA was isolated from the sorted cells so that the TCRbeta CDR3 region could be sequenced. The immunoSEQ Assay was used to sequence the TCRbeta CDR3 regions. The clones in this table, taken by TCRdb from immuneACCESS, are in-frame only. Not every clone is retained; where verified, under half of the shortfall comes from an unresolved V gene, and the cause of the rest is unknown. The table for this sample lists 50,000 to 65,000 clones; roughly 90% of them were counted only once. Around 1.5% of the sample belongs to the ten largest clones. As concerns this clone: The antigen this receptor binds is unknown. No base qualities exist here, and no much larger clone lies one base off it.

The trial excluded patients who had a history of autoimmune disease or who were on systemic immunosuppression. Peripheral blood for TCR sequencing was drawn from every dose cohort at baseline, at cycle 4 day 1 and at cycle 7 day 1. The samples were drawn from a first-in-human, open-label, multicenter phase I dose-escalation trial of ivuxolimab. Adults with locally advanced or metastatic melanoma, renal cell, hepatocellular, or head and neck squamous cell carcinoma were enrolled in the trial. CD4+ and CD8+ T cells were sorted separately from peripheral blood before TCR sequencing. The CDR3 measures 15 amino acids from cysteine to phenylalanine. Only CDR3 DNA remains: 45 bases, in frame from the first base. CDR1 and CDR2 (SGHRS, YFSETQ) derive from the germline V gene. Trimming at the junction amounts to 4 bases on V and 3 bases on J, and the germline ends lie 14 bases apart.

Here the chain combines TRBV5-1 and TRBJ1-3; the D gene is perhaps TRBD1, on 6 matching bases. This clonotype was sampled from an adult with an advanced solid tumor such as melanoma, head and neck, liver or kidney cancer. The sample in question was CD4+ or CD8+ T cells sorted from blood, obtained in a trial of the OX40 agonist ivuxolimab. The sequence in DNA is TGCGCCAGCAGCCTGGGGGGGGCCGGTGGAAACACCATATATTTT. Its protein product is CASSLGGAGGNTIYF.